The sequence of this TCR beta chain was determined in a study of shared clonotypes between healthy human individuals. The CDR3 consists of 15 residues. CDR1 and CDR2 (germline): SEHNR, FQNEAQ (reference sequence). The V and J ends lost 1 base and 4 bases, in that order; junction bases with no gene match: 5. Authors' methods: Junction-only sequences produced by ImmunoSEQ had no quality scores, so filtering differed. Sequencing used immunoSEQ multiplex PCR; TCRdb keeps in-frame clones, though not all of them. That table gives V, J and clone size, and the DNA gave D and trimming. The sample contains about 1 million clones, about three quarters of which appear only once.

This TCR was recovered from a man between 18 and 29 years old in good health. The sample taken for sequencing was memory CD4+ T cells sorted from blood. Subset meaning: CD45RA-negative fraction. The rearrangement uses TRBV7-9 and TRBJ2-3; TRBD2 aligns across 7 bases. The chain's CDR3 is CASSLVRGVADTQYF. The CDR3 nucleotides read TGTGCCAGCAGCTTAGTCCGGGGGGTCGCAGATACGCAGTATTTT.